Each of the 23 T cell receptor beta chains below was sequenced from the same sample in a study of blood T cell repertoires in COVID-19. This table comes from immunoSEQ multiplex PCR, and its TCRdb copy is limited to in-frame clones, with some not included. The profile shows approximately 98,000 clones, about three quarters of them singletons. Sequenced material: peripheral blood. Receptor source: a woman aged 40 to 50 with acute or convalescent COVID-19.

The chain carries TRBV6-5 and TRBJ2-2, with a possible D match to TRBD2 (5 bases). Germline V lookup: CDR1 MNHEY, CDR2 SVGAGI. Trimming took 6 bases from V and 1 from J, leaving 9 bases between them. This CDR3 contains 14 residues. CDR3 sequence reads: CASSGELNTGELFF. CDR3 DNA: TGTGCCAGCAGCGGGGAATTGAACACCGGGGAGCTGTTTTTT.

The chain has TRBV2 and TRBJ1-5; TRBD1 might be the D (6 bases). The germline V and J ends were trimmed by 6 bases and 5 bases, with 11 bases remaining between them. CDR3 length equals 13 residues. Germline V gives CDR1 SNHLY, CDR2 FYNNEI. The CDR3 sequence: CASSRGEDQPQHF. CDR3 nucleotides: TGTGCCAGCAGCAGGGGCGAAGATCAGCCCCAGCATTTT. The full variable domain, completed using reference TRBV2 and TRBJ1-5, is EPEVTQTPSHQVTQMGQEVILRCVPISNHLYFYWYRQILGQKVEFLVSFYNNEISEKSEIFDDQFSVERPDGSNFTLKIRSTKLEDSAMYFCASSRGEDQPQHFGDGTRLSIL.

This chain links TRBV5-4 with TRBJ2-5, with TRBD1 identical over 7 bases. V trimming: 1 base; J trimming: 2 bases; junction bases outside the gene matches: 2. Germline assignment: CDR1 SGHNT and CDR2 YYREEE (reference sequence). This CDR3 has 14 residues. CDR3 protein: CASSLSGGQETQYF. The CDR3 DNA follows: TGTGCCAGCAGCTTGTCAGGGGGACAAGAGACCCAGTACTTC.

The chain has TRBV6-6 and TRBJ1-6; D gene uncertain. The germline gives CDR1 MNHNY, CDR2 SVGAGI (reference sequence). V lost 5 bases, J lost 7 bases, and 18 bases lay in between. CDR3 size: 16 residues. The CDR3: CASSDYSGSVNSPLHF. CDR3 nucleotides: TGTGCCAGCAGTGACTACAGTGGGTCCGTGAATTCACCCCTCCACTTT.

In DNA, the CDR3 is TGTGCCAGCAGCTCCGGTCTCCTTACCCCCCTCCACTTT. It codes for CASSSGLLTPLHF. The chain recombines TRBV13 with TRBJ1-6; D not resolved. Deletions cut 4 bases from V and 13 bases from J, with 14 bases between. The CDR3 runs to 13 residues. Germline-derived CDR1 and CDR2 are PRHDT and FYEKMQ (reference sequence).

CDR3 sequence reads: CASGTHRVDDYGYTF. DNA for the CDR3: TGTGCCAGCGGAACCCACAGGGTTGACGACTATGGCTACACCTTC. The rearrangement joins TRBV28 to TRBJ1-2, with a tentative D call TRBD1 (6 bases). This CDR3 contains 15 residues. From germline, CDR1 is MDHEN and CDR2 SYDVKM. The ends were cut back, 8 bases at V and 3 bases at J, with 19 bases in the middle.

This clone has a handful of counts. V is TRBV30 and J is TRBJ1-2, with 8 bases identical to TRBD1. Germline lookup yields CDR1 GTSNPN and CDR2 SVGIG (reference sequence). V lost 4 bases, J lost 3 bases, and 4 bases stayed unmatched. The length of the CDR3 is 13 residues. CDR3 DNA: TGTGCCTGGACAGGGGGCGCATACTATGGCTACACCTTC. This gives the protein CAWTGGAYYGYTF.

This chain connects TRBV6-6 to TRBJ1-2; D may be TRBD1 (6 bases). From germline, CDR1 is MNHNY and CDR2 SVGAGI (reference sequence). V lost 5 bases and J 7 bases, leaving 17 bases between the germline ends. The CDR3 contains 14 residues. CDR3 bases: TGTGCCAGCAGTCCCGATGGACAGTATGTTGGCTACACCTTC. Protein: CASSPDGQYVGYTF.

J is TRBJ2-3 and V is TRBV5-4; 11 nucleotides match TRBD1. Germline CDR1 reads SGHNT; CDR2 reads YYREEE (reference sequence). The CDR3 contains 16 residues. The trim removed 4 bases at V and 3 bases at J, leaving 7 bases unmatched. The CDR3 DNA reads as TGTGCCAGCAGCGGAAAGGGACAGGGGGGTACAGATACGCAGTATTTT. Its protein product is CASSGKGQGGTDTQYF.

The chain carries TRBV30 and TRBJ2-7; D perhaps matches TRBD2 (6 bases). This CDR3 region has 11 residues. CDR1 GTSNPN and CDR2 SVGIG come from the germline V gene (reference sequence). Trimming stripped 0 bases from V and 9 bases from J, with 9 bases between. The CDR3 here is CAWSVPGLQYF. CDR3 bases: TGTGCCTGGAGTGTACCGGGACTGCAGTACTTC.

V and J are TRBV6-6 and TRBJ1-2; 8 bases are a match to TRBD1. Germline V gene data show CDR1 as MNHNY and CDR2 as SVGAGI (reference sequence). Germline trimming cut 5 bases from V and 4 bases from J; bases unmatched to any gene: 9. This CDR3 has 15 amino acids. The DNA of the CDR3 is TGTGCCAGCAGTACGTGGGACAGGAGATCCTATGGCTACACCTTC. It translates to CASSTWDRRSYGYTF.

This clone was counted only a few times. The gene calls are TRBV19 and TRBJ1-6; 7 bases match TRBD1. CDR3 length: 16 amino acids. The germline CDR1 and CDR2 sequences are LNHDA and SQIVND (reference sequence). J was trimmed by 7 bases and V by 4 bases; bases with no gene match: 10. The DNA for the CDR3 is TGTGCCAGTAGTAGTCAACCCGGGACAGCGAATTCACCCCTCCACTTT. Protein sequence: CASSSQPGTANSPLHF.

This clone was found a few times. The V and J genes are TRBV5-6 and TRBJ1-2; D not resolved. CDR1 and CDR2 (germline): SGHDT, YYEEEE. This CDR3 is 16 amino acids long. The V end lost 2 bases, the J end lost 4 bases, and 18 bases lay between the germline ends. This chain's CDR3 is CASSFGIFAGGYGYTF. In nucleotides, the CDR3 is TGTGCCAGCAGCTTTGGGATTTTCGCTGGAGGCTATGGCTACACCTTC.

The rearrangement joins TRBV10-3 to TRBJ1-3; D is undetermined. Germline values: CDR1 ENHRY, CDR2 SYGVKD. Trimming removed 4 bases at V and 8 bases at J, with 12 bases between. There are 13 residues in the CDR3. CDR3 nucleotides: TGTGCCATCAGTGGAGGCATCGGGGACACCATATATTTT. This translates into CAISGGIGDTIYF.

V usage is TRBV6-4 and J usage is TRBJ2-2, with TRBD1 matching over 11 bases. The CDR3 covers 14 residues. Germline V gene lookup returns CDR1 MRHNA and CDR2 SNTAGT. V gave up 6 bases and J gave up 4 bases; unmatched junction bases: 1. The CDR3 sequence is CASRGTGGTGELFF. The CDR3 bases are TGTGCCAGCAGGGGGACAGGGGGCACCGGGGAGCTGTTTTTT.

This clone has ten or more counts. V is TRBV28 and J is TRBJ1-1; tentative D call: TRBD1 (5 bases). The CDR3 sequence is 14 residues long. Germline loops: CDR1 MDHEN, CDR2 SYDVKM. With 4 bases removed from V and 1 base from J, the gap between germline ends came to 10 bases. Here the CDR3 reads CASSSPGQNTEAFF. The CDR3 nucleotides read TGTGCCAGCAGTTCCCCCGGACAGAACACTGAAGCTTTCTTT. Complete variable domain (other parts from reference TRBV28 and TRBJ1-1): DVKVTQSSRYLVKRTGEKVFLECVQDMDHENMFWYRQDPGLGLRLIYFSYDVKMKEKGDIPEGYSVSREKKERFSLILESASTNQTSMYLCASSSPGQNTEAFFGQGTRLTVV.

The rearrangement links TRBV28 to TRBJ2-7, with 9 bases fitting TRBD1. The J segment lost 1 base and the V segment lost 10 bases, leaving 5 bases of the junction unmatched. Germline CDR1 and CDR2: MDHEN and SYDVKM. This CDR3 is 13 amino acids long. The chain's CDR3 is CAIRQGGSYEQYF. CDR3 DNA: TGTGCCATACGACAGGGGGGATCCTACGAGCAGTACTTC.

This chain connects TRBV28 to TRBJ1-1, with unresolved D. CDR1 and CDR2 (germline): MDHEN, SYDVKM. The CDR3 extends over 13 amino acids. V lost 6 bases, J lost 5 bases, and 13 bases lay in between. CDR3 DNA sequence: TGTGCCAGCAGCACCCCCGTGAGAACTGAAGCTTTCTTT. The encoded protein is CASSTPVRTEAFF.

This sequence joins TRBV7-2 and TRBJ2-5; possible D gene TRBD2, 6 bases. V was clipped by 3 bases and J by 4 bases, with 12 bases between them. The CDR3 runs 14 residues. Per the germline V gene, CDR1 is SGHTA and CDR2 is FQGNSA. This CDR3 reads CASSFPGGRETQYF. As DNA, the CDR3 is TGTGCCAGCAGCTTTCCCGGGGGAAGAGAGACCCAGTACTTC.

The gene calls are TRBV7-9 and TRBJ2-7, with a tentative D call TRBD1 (6 bases). The CDR3 is made up of 13 amino acids. V was clipped by 3 bases and J by 5 bases, with 11 bases between them. The germline gives CDR1 SEHNR, CDR2 FQNEAQ (reference sequence). The CDR3 loop is CASSFGQPNEQYF. The CDR3 bases are TGTGCCAGCAGCTTTGGACAGCCCAACGAGCAGTACTTC.

This chain uses TRBV7-9 with TRBJ1-1; D possibly corresponds to TRBD1 (6 bases). With 3 bases removed from V and 1 base from J, the gap between germline ends came to 9 bases. The CDR3 loop spans 14 amino acids. The germline CDR1 and CDR2 sequences are SEHNR and FQNEAQ (reference sequence). The CDR3 here is CASSFTQGNTEAFF. The CDR3 DNA is TGTGCCAGCAGCTTCACACAGGGGAACACTGAAGCTTTCTTT.

This clone has only a few counts. This chain connects TRBV19 to TRBJ1-2; 7 bases are a match to TRBD1. The J segment lost 6 bases and the V segment lost 5 bases, leaving 9 bases of the junction unmatched. The CDR3 contains 14 residues. Germline CDR1 LNHDA, CDR2 SQIVND (reference sequence). CDR3 coding DNA: TGTGCCAGTAGTGTGCAGGGGGTTGGGGATGGCTACACCTTC. Its translation is CASSVQGVGDGYTF.

The gene calls are TRBV30 and TRBJ2-2; 7 bases line up with TRBD1. The CDR3 is 14 residues long. CDR1 and CDR2 (germline): GTSNPN, SVGIG (reference sequence). V gave up 3 bases and J gave up 6 bases; unmatched junction bases: 7. This CDR3 reads CAWSTGTDPGELFF. As DNA, the CDR3 is TGTGCCTGGAGCACAGGGACAGACCCCGGGGAGCTGTTTTTT.